This is a list of T cell receptor beta chains from one sample in a study of technical replicates of blood from several donors. The data were produced by immunoSEQ multiplex PCR, yet TCRdb's version contains in-frame clones alone and is incomplete. Counted here are under 75,000 clones, approximately 94% occurring once; the ten biggest clones make up about 0.35%. The material sequenced was T cells isolated from PBMCs. The receptors were sampled from a human donor in good health. The CDR3 runs from the conserved cysteine through the conserved F or W. A D gene is named only where the DNA matches it firmly. Expanded clones are given a class, and other clones once, few, many or no size at all.

j_call | clone_size | d_call | v_call | cdr3_aa | cdr3_nt
TRBJ1-5 | - | - | TRBV21-1 | CASSTQGKGCSNQPQHF | TGTGCCAGCAGCACCCAGGGGAAAGGGTGTAGCAATCAGCCCCAGCATTTT
TRBJ2-7 | - | TRBD1 | TRBV7-7 | CASSYRDSSYEQYF | TGTGCTAGCAGCTACCGGGACAGCTCCTACGAGCAGTACTTC
TRBJ1-3 | - | - | TRBV30 | CAWETGIRNTIYF | TGTGCCTGGGAAACAGGAATAAGAAACACCATATATTTT
TRBJ2-4 | - | - | TRBV19 | CASSIVDRAKNIQYF | TGTGCCAGTAGTATAGTGGACAGAGCCAAAAACATTCAGTACTTC
TRBJ1-1 | - | TRBD1 | TRBV5-1 | CASRETRDRVRNTEAFF | TGCGCCAGCAGGGAGACCCGGGACAGGGTGAGGAACACTGAAGCTTTCTTT
TRBJ1-2 | - | - | TRBV4-1 | CASSQVGGNGYGYTF | TGCGCCAGCAGCCAAGTAGGAGGGAACGGCTATGGCTACACCTTC
TRBJ2-6 | - | - | TRBV9 | CASRTGTSFSGANVLTF | TGTGCCAGCCGTACCGGGACTTCGTTTTCTGGGGCCAACGTCCTGACTTTC
TRBJ2-5 | - | - | TRBV7-9 | CASSSSLEQETQYF | TGTGCCAGCAGCTCAAGTTTGGAGCAAGAGACCCAGTACTTC
TRBJ2-3 | - | TRBD2 | TRBV7-3 | CASSFKTSGTDTQYF | TGTGCCAGCAGCTTCAAAACTAGCGGCACAGATACGCAGTATTTT
TRBJ1-5 | once | TRBD1 | TRBV7-9 | CAGGGGGQPQHF | TGTGCCGGAGGAGGGGGCGGTCAGCCCCAGCATTTT
TRBJ2-1 | - | - | TRBV4-1 | CASSQGLVNEQFF | TGCGCCAGCAGCCAAGGTCTAGTGAATGAGCAGTTCTTC
TRBJ2-1 | - | TRBD2 | TRBV27 | CASTHRTSVSYNEQFF | TGTGCCAGCACTCACAGGACTAGCGTATCATACAATGAGCAGTTCTTC
TRBJ2-1 | - | - | TRBV7-2 | CASSLGLVNEQFF | TGTGCCAGCAGCTTAGGACTAGTCAATGAGCAGTTCTTC
TRBJ2-5 | - | - | TRBV7-6 | CASSPNVETQYF | TGTGCCAGCAGTCCCAATGTGGAGACCCAGTACTTC